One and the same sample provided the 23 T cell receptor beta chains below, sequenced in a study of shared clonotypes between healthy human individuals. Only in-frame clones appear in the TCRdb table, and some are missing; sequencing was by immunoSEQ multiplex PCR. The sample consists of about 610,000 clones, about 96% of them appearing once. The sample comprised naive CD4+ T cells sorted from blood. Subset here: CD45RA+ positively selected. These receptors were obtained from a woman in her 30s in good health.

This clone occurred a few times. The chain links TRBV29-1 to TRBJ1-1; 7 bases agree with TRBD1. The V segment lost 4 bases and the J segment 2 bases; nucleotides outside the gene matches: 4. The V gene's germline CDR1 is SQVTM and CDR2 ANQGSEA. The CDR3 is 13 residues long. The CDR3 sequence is CSVAGQRNTEAFF. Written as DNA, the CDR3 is TGCAGCGTTGCGGGACAGAGAAACACTGAAGCTTTCTTT.

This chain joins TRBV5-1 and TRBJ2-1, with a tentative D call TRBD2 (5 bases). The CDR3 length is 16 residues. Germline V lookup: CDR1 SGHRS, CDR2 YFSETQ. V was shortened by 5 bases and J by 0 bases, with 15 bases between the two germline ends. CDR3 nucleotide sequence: TGCGCCAGCAGTTTCCCGGCTAGCCCCTCCTACAATGAGCAGTTCTTC. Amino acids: CASSFPASPSYNEQFF.

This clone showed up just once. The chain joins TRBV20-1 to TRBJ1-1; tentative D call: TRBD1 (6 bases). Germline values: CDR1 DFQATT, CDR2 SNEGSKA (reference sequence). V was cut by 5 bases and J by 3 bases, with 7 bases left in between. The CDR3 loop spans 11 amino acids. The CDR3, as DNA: TGCAGTGCTCCAGGGGACACTGAAGCTTTCTTT. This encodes CSAPGDTEAFF.

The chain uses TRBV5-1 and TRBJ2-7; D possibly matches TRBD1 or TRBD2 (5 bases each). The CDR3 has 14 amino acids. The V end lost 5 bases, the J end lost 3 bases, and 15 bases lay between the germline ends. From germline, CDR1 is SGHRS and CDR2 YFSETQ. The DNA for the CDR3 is TGCGCCAGCAGTCCCCAGGGACCTTACTACGAGCAGTACTTC. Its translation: CASSPQGPYYEQYF. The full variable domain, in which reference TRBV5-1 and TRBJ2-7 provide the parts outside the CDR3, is KAGVTQTPRYLIKTRGQQVTLSCSPISGHRSVSWYQQTPGQGLQFLFEYFSETQRNKGNFPGRFSGRQFSNSRSEMNVSTLELGDSALYLCASSPQGPYYEQYFGPGTRLTVT.

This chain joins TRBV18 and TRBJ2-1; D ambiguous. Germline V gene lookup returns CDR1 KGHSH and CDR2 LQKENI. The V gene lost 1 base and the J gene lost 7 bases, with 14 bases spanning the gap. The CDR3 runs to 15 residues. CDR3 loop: CASSPLEARLNEQFF. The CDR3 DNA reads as TGTGCCAGCTCACCACTCGAGGCTAGATTGAATGAGCAGTTCTTC.

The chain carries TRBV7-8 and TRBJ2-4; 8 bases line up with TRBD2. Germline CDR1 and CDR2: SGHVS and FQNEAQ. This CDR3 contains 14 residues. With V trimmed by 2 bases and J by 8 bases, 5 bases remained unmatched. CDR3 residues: CASSLTGGKHIQYF. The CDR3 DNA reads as TGTGCCAGCAGCTTAACGGGAGGGAAGCACATTCAGTACTTC.

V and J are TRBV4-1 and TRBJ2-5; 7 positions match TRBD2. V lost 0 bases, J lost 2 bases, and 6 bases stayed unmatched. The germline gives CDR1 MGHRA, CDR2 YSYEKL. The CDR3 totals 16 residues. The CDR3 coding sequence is TGCGCCAGCAGCCAAGATAGAGGGAGGGAACAAGAGACCCAGTACTTC. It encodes CASSQDRGREQETQYF.

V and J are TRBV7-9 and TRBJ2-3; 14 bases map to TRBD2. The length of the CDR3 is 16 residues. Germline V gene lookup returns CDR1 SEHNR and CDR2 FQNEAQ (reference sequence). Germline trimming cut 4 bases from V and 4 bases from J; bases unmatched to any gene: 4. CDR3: CASSSGLAGEADTQYF. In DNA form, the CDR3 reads TGTGCCAGCAGCTCGGGACTAGCGGGAGAGGCAGATACGCAGTATTTT.

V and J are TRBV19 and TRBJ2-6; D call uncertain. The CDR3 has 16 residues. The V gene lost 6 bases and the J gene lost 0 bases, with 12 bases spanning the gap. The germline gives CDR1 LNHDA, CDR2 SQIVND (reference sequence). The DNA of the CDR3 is TGTGCCAGTAGCCAGGAAATTCACTCTGGGGCCAACGTCCTGACTTTC. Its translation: CASSQEIHSGANVLTF.

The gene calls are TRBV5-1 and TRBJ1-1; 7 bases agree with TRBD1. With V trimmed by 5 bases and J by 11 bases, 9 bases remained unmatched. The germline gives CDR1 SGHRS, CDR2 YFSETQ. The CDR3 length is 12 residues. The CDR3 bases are TGCGCCAGCAGTTTACAGGGGCCTCAGGCTTTCTTT. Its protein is CASSLQGPQAFF.

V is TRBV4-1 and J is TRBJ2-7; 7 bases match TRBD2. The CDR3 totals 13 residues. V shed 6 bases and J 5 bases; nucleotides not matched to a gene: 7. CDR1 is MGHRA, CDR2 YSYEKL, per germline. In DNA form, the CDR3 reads TGCGCCAGCAGGGGGAGGGATTTCCACGAGCAGTACTTC. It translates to CASRGRDFHEQYF.

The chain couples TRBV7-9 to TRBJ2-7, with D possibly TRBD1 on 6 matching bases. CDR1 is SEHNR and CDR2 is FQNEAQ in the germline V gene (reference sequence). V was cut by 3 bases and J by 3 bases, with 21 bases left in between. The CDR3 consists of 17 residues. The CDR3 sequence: CASSLDSPGQSGYEQYF. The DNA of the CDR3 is TGTGCCAGCAGCTTGGACAGCCCGGGTCAGTCAGGCTACGAGCAGTACTTC.

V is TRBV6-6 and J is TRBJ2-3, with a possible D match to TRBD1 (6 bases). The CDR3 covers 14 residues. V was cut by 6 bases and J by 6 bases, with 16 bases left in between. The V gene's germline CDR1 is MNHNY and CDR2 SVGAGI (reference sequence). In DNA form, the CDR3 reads TGTGCCAGCAGAATTTCACACACAGGGGATACGCAGTATTTT. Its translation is CASRISHTGDTQYF.

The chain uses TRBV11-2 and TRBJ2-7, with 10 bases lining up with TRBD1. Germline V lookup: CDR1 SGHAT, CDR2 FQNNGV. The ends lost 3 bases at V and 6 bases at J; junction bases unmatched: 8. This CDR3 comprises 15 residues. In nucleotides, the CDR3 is TGTGCCAGCAGCTTCGGGGGGACAGGGGTTGGCGAGCAGTACTTC. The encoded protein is CASSFGGTGVGEQYF.

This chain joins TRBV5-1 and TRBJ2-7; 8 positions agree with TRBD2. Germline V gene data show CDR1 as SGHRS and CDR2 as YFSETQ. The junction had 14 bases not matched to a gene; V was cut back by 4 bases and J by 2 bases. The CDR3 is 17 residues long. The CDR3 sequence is CASSPGSYSGTAYEQYF. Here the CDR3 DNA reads TGCGCCAGCAGCCCCGGCTCGTATAGCGGGACCGCCTACGAGCAGTACTTC.

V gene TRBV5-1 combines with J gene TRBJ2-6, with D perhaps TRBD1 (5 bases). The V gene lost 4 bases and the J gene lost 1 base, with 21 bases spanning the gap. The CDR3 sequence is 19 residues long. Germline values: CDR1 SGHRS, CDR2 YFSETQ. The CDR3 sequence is CASSRFVAPRQSGANVLTF. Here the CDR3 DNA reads TGCGCCAGCAGCCGATTCGTTGCCCCTCGACAGTCTGGGGCCAACGTCCTGACTTTC.

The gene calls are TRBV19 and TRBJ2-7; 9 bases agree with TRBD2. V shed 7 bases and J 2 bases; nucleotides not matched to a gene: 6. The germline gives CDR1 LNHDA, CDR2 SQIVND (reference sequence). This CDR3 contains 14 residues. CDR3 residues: CASKRLAGAYEQYF. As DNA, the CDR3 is TGTGCCAGTAAAAGGTTAGCGGGAGCCTACGAGCAGTACTTC.

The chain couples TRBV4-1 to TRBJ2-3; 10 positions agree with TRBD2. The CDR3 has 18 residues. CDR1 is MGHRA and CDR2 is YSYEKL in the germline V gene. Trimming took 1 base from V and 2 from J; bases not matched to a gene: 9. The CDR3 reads CASSQGRVLAGPTDTQYF. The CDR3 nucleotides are TGCGCCAGCAGCCAAGGCCGGGTACTAGCGGGGCCCACAGATACGCAGTATTTT.

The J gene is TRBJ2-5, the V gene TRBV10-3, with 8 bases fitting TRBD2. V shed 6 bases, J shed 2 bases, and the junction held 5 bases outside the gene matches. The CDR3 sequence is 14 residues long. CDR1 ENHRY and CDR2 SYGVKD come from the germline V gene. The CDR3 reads CAIRPGLEQETQYF. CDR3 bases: TGTGCCATCAGGCCGGGACTAGAACAAGAGACCCAGTACTTC.

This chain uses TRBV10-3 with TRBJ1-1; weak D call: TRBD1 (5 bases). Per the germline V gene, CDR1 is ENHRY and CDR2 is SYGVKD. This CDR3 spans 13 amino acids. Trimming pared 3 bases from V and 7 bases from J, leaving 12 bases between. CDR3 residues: CAISEGVMLEAFF. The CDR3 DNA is TGTGCCATCAGTGAAGGGGTAATGCTTGAAGCTTTCTTT.

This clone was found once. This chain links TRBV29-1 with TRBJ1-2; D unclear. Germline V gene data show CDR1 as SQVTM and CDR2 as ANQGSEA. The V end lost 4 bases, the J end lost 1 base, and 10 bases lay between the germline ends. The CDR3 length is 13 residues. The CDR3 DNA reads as TGCAGCGTTGCGTGGCGGGGTAACTATGGCTACACCTTC. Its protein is CSVAWRGNYGYTF.

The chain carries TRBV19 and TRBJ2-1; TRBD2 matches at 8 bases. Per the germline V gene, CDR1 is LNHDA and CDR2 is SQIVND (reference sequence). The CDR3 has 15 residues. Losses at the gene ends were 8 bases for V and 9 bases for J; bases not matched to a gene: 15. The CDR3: CASLYDSGGPGEQFF. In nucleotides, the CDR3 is TGTGCCAGTCTCTACGACTCGGGAGGGCCGGGTGAGCAGTTCTTC.

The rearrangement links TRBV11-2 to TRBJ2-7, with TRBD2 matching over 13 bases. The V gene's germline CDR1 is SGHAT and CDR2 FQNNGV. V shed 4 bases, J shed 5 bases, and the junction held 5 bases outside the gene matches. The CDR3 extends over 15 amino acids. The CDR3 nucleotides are TGTGCCAGCAGCTCGGGACTAGCGGGAAGAAACGAGCAGTACTTC. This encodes CASSSGLAGRNEQYF. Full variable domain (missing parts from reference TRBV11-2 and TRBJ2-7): EAGVAQSPRYKIIEKRQSVAFWCNPISGHATLYWYQQILGQGPKLLIQFQNNGVVDDSQLPKDRFSAERLKGVDSTLKIQPAKLEDSAVYLCASSSGLAGRNEQYFGPGTRLTVT.